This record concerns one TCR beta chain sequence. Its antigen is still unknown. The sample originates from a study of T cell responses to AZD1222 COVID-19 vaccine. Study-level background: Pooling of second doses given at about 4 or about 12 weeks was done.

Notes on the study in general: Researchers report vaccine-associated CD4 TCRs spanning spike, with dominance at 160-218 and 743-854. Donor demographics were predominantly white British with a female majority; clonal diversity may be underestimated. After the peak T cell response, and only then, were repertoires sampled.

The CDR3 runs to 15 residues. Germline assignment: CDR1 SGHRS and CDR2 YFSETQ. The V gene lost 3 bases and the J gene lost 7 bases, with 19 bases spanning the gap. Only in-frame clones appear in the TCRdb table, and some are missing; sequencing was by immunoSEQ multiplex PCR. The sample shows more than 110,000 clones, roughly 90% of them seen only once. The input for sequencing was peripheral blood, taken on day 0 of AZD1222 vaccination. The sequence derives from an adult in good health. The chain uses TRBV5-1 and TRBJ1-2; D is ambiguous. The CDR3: CASSSRPGSDVGYTF. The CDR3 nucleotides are TGCGCCAGCAGCTCCAGACCGGGATCCGACGTTGGCTACACCTTC.